Presented here are 3 T cell receptor beta chains from one specimen sequenced in a study of blood T cell repertoires in COVID-19. This table comes from immunoSEQ multiplex PCR, and its TCRdb copy is limited to in-frame clones, with some not included. The sample has around 200,000 clones; around 80% are singletons. Sequencing was performed on PBMCs or T cells enriched from blood (not recorded which). Source of these receptors: a woman aged 40 to 50 with acute COVID-19.

V usage is TRBV27 and J usage is TRBJ1-6; D uncertain. The CDR3 runs to 13 residues. Trimming pared 2 bases from V and 3 bases from J, leaving 2 bases between. CDR1 MNHEY and CDR2 SMNVEV come from the germline V gene (reference sequence). The CDR3 nucleotides read TGTGCCAGCAGTTTACACTATAATTCACCCCTCCACTTT. Its translation: CASSLHYNSPLHF.

The chain uses TRBV29-1 and TRBJ2-2; TRBD2 aligns across 13 bases. The V and J ends lost 7 bases and 9 bases, in that order; junction bases with no gene match: 11. CDR1 is SQVTM and CDR2 is ANQGSEA in the germline V gene. CDR3 length equals 15 residues. CDR3 protein: CSASRTSGSSRELFF. DNA of the CDR3: TGCAGCGCGTCTAGGACTAGCGGGAGTTCTAGGGAGCTGTTTTTT.

The J gene is TRBJ2-1, the V gene TRBV9; a weak D match, TRBD2 (5 bases). V gave up 0 bases and J gave up 2 bases, with 6 bases separating them. The CDR3 sequence is 14 residues long. CDR1 and CDR2 (germline): SGDLS, YYNGEE. CDR3 coding DNA: TGTGCCAGCAGCGTAGCCGGGGCCTACAATGAGCAGTTCTTC. It codes for CASSVAGAYNEQFF.